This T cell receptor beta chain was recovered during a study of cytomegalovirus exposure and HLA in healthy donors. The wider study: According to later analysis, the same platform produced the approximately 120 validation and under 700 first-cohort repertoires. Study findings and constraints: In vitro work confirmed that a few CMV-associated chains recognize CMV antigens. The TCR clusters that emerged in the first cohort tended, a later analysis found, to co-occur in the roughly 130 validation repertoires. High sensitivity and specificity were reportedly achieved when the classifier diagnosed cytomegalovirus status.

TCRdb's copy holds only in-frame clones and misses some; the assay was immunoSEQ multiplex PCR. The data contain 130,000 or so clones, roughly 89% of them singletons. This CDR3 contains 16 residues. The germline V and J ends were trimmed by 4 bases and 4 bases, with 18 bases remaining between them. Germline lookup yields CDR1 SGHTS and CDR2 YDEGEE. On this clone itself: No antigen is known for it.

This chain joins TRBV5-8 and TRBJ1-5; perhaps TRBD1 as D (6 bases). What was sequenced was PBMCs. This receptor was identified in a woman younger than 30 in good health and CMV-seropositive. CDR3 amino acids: CASSAGTLYSNQPQHF. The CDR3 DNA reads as TGTGCCAGCAGCGCAGGGACATTATATAGTAATCAGCCCCAGCATTTT.